Included here is one TCR beta chain sequence, with context. This specimen belongs to a study of blood T cell repertoires in COVID-19. Study-wide background: Acute-phase and convalescent COVID-19 samples originated in the United States, Italy and Spain. The analysed material was cDNA or gDNA that came from T cells, B-cell-depleted T cells, or PBMCs.

The CDR3 covers 12 residues. V lost 6 bases and J 2 bases, leaving 8 bases between the germline ends. Authors' data handling: How many nucleated cells were present was estimated from reference gene primer amplification. Generated by immunoSEQ multiplex PCR, the TCRdb table keeps only in-frame clones and is missing some. The DNA was the basis for D and trimming; V, J and clone size are from that table. The data hold some 72,000 clones, with more than 85% observed a single time. The receptor's source is a man in his fifties or sixties with acute or convalescent COVID-19. The chain uses TRBV12-3 or TRBV12-4 and TRBJ2-7; D ambiguous. Input material: peripheral blood. As DNA, the CDR3 is TGTGCCAGCAGCCCGGTGCCCTACGAGCAGTACTTC. The encoded protein is CASSPVPYEQYF.